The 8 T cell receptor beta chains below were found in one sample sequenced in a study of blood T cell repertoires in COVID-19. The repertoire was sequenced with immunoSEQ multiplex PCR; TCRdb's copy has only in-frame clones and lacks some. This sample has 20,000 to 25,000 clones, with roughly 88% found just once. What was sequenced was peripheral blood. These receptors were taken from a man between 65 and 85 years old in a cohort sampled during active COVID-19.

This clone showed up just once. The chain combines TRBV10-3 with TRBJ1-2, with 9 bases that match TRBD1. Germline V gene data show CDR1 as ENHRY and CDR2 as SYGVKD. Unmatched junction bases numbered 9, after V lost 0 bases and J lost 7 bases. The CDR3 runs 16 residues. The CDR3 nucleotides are TGTGCCATCAGTGAGTCGTCACAGGGGGCCGTGCGTGGCTACACCTTC. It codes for CAISESSQGAVRGYTF.

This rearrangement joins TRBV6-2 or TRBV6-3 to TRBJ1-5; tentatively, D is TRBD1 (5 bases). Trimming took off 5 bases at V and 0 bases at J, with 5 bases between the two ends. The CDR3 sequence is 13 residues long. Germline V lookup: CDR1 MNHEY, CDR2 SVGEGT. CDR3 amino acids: CASSDSSNQPQHF. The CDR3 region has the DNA TGTGCCAGCAGTGACAGTAGCAATCAGCCCCAGCATTTT.

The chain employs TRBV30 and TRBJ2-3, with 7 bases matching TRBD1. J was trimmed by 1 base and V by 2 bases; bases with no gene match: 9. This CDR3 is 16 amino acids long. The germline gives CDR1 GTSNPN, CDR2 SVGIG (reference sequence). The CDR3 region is CAWSPHPGTGTDTQYF. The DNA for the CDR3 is TGTGCCTGGAGTCCCCATCCGGGGACAGGCACAGATACGCAGTATTTT.

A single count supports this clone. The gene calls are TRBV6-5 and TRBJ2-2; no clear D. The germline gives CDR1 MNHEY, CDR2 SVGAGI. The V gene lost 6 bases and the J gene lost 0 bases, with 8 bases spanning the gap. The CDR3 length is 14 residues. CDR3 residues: CASRALANTGELFF. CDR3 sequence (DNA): TGTGCCAGCAGGGCGCTAGCGAACACCGGGGAGCTGTTTTTT.

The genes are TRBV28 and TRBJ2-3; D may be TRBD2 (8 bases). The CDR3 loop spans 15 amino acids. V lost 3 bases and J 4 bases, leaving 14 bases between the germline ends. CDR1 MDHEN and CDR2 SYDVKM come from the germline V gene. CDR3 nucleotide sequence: TGTGCCAGCAGTTTTCCGGGAGGGGGCCCAGATACGCAGTATTTT. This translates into CASSFPGGGPDTQYF.

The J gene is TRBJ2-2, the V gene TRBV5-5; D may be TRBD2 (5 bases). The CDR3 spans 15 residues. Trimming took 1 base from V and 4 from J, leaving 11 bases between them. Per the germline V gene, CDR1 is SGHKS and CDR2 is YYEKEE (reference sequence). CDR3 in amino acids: CASSLTGSVTGELFF. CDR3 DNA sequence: TGTGCCAGCAGCTTGACGGGATCAGTCACCGGGGAGCTGTTTTTT.

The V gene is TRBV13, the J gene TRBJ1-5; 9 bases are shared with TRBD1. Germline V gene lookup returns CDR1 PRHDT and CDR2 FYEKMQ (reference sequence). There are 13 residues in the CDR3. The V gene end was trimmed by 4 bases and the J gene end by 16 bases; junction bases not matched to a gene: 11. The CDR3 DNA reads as TGTGCCAGCAGCTCGTGGGGACAGGGTGTGATCCATTTT. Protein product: CASSSWGQGVIHF.

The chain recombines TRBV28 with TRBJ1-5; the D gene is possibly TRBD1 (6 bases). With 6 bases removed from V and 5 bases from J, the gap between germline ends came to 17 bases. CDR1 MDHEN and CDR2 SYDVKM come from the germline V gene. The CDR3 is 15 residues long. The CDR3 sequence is CASSRTGTRYQPQHF. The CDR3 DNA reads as TGTGCCAGCAGCCGCACCGGGACAAGATATCAGCCCCAGCATTTT. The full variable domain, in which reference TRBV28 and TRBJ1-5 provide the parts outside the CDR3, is DVKVTQSSRYLVKRTGEKVFLECVQDMDHENMFWYRQDPGLGLRLIYFSYDVKMKEKGDIPEGYSVSREKKERFSLILESASTNQTSMYLCASSRTGTRYQPQHFGDGTRLSIL.